Each of the 20 T cell receptor beta chains below was sequenced from the same sample in a study of CD8+ T cells in alopecia areata. TCR sequencing used cDNA made by reverse transcription of extracted RNA. Generated by immunoSEQ multiplex PCR, the TCRdb table keeps only in-frame clones and is missing some. The repertoire holds about 91,000 clones, with 40% to 45% as singletons. Material for sequencing was CD4+ T cells sorted from blood. Receptors were obtained from a human donor with alopecia areata.

The J gene is TRBJ2-7, the V gene TRBV18, with D possibly matching TRBD2 (6 bases). Germline V gene lookup returns CDR1 KGHSH and CDR2 LQKENI. The CDR3 runs to 13 residues. Trimming took off 4 bases at V and 7 bases at J, with 14 bases between the two ends. CDR3 DNA: TGTGCCAGCTCACAGCGACCGGCGGGGGAGCAGTACTTC. It translates to CASSQRPAGEQYF.

There are a few counts of this clone. V and J are TRBV13 and TRBJ2-5; 9 positions match TRBD2. The CDR3 extends over 15 amino acids. V shed 4 bases and J 7 bases; nucleotides not matched to a gene: 10. From germline, CDR1 is PRHDT and CDR2 FYEKMQ (reference sequence). The CDR3 loop is CASSWGLATGGTQYF. As DNA, the CDR3 is TGTGCCAGCAGCTGGGGACTAGCAACGGGCGGGACCCAGTACTTC.

The V gene is TRBV30, the J gene TRBJ1-2, with 8 positions matching TRBD1. The CDR3 extends over 11 amino acids. CDR1 is GTSNPN and CDR2 is SVGIG in the germline V gene (reference sequence). V trimming: 5 bases; J trimming: 4 bases; junction bases outside the gene matches: 0. The CDR3 sequence: CAWGTGYGYTF. The CDR3 DNA reads as TGTGCCTGGGGGACAGGCTATGGCTACACCTTC.

As to this clone: Other DNA sequences in the same sample also yield this CDR3. V and J are TRBV30 and TRBJ2-5; D is ambiguous. The germline V and J ends were trimmed by 3 bases and 1 base, with 3 bases remaining between them. Germline CDR1 is GTSNPN and CDR2 is SVGIG (reference sequence). CDR3 length: 11 amino acids. CDR3 protein: CAWSVQETQYF. The CDR3 region has the DNA TGTGCCTGGAGCGTCCAAGAGACCCAGTACTTC.

This clone was counted only a few times. CDR3 in DNA: TGTGCCAGCAGCCAAGCGGTTGGTAGGGAAGCCTACAATGAGCAGTTCTTC. This encodes CASSQAVGREAYNEQFF. The chain joins TRBV14 to TRBJ2-1, with no clear D. This CDR3 spans 17 amino acids. The V gene lost 1 base and the J gene lost 2 bases, with 15 bases spanning the gap. The germline V gene has CDR1 SGHDN and CDR2 FVKESK.

The chain couples TRBV30 to TRBJ1-1; 9 nucleotides align to TRBD1. V lost 1 base to trimming and J lost 9 bases; unmatched junction nucleotides: 6. CDR3 size: 13 residues. Germline CDR1 reads GTSNPN; CDR2 reads SVGIG (reference sequence). The CDR3 loop is CAWSATGGSKAFF. The CDR3 coding sequence is TGTGCCTGGAGTGCGACAGGGGGAAGTAAAGCTTTCTTT.

For the CDR3, the DNA is TGCGCCAGCAGTCGTTTAGGCGGCGGGATGTCCTCCACCCAGTACTTC. This codes for CASSRLGGGMSSTQYF. The gene calls are TRBV23-1 and TRBJ2-5; perhaps TRBD2 as D (6 bases). TRBV23-1 is an ORF, and what it does is uncertain. V gave up 4 bases and J gave up 8 bases, with 23 bases separating them. The CDR3 has 16 residues.

This clone was seen ten or more times. The chain employs TRBV7-2 and TRBJ2-5; 9 nucleotides line up with TRBD1. Per germline, CDR1 SGHTA and CDR2 FQGNSA. The V and J ends lost 5 bases and 5 bases, in that order; junction bases with no gene match: 9. The CDR3 has 15 residues. CDR3 loop: CASSPQQGAKETQYF. The CDR3, as DNA: TGTGCCAGCAGCCCTCAACAGGGGGCTAAGGAGACCCAGTACTTC.

Notes on this clone: The germline gene is not matched at one end of the junction; a read error may be the cause. The chain uses TRBV2 and TRBJ2-1; weak D call: TRBD2 (6 bases). This CDR3 has 14 amino acids. The germline V gene has CDR1 SNHLY and CDR2 FYNNEI. DNA of the CDR3: TGTGCCAGCAGGGAAGCGGGTTTCTACAATGAGCAGTTCTTC. This sequence encodes CASREAGFYNEQFF.

The CDR3, as DNA: TGCAGCGTTGATTCTAGCGGGGCCGGGGAGACCCAGTACTTC. Translated: CSVDSSGAGETQYF. The gene calls are TRBV29-1 and TRBJ2-5; 9 positions agree with TRBD2. Germline V CDR1 and CDR2: SQVTM, ANQGSEA. CDR3 size: 14 residues. J gave up 5 bases and V 3 bases, and 7 bases lay outside the gene matches.

V and J are TRBV2 and TRBJ2-3; D uncertain. Trimming pared 3 bases from V and 4 bases from J, leaving 14 bases between. The CDR3 extends over 15 amino acids. Germline V CDR1 and CDR2: SNHLY, FYNNEI. CDR3 protein: CASSDEQTSADTQYF. Written as DNA, the CDR3 is TGTGCCAGCAGTGATGAACAGACCTCCGCAGATACGCAGTATTTT.

The genes are TRBV30 and TRBJ2-4; TRBD2 might be the D (5 bases). V was pared by 3 bases and J by 0 bases, with 6 bases between. Germline V gene lookup returns CDR1 GTSNPN and CDR2 SVGIG (reference sequence). CDR3 size: 13 residues. The chain's CDR3 is CAWSGLAKNIQYF. CDR3 DNA: TGTGCCTGGAGCGGACTAGCCAAAAACATTCAGTACTTC.

The chain has TRBV20-1 and TRBJ1-1; the D is unclear. CDR3 length: 11 residues. Germline V gene lookup returns CDR1 DFQATT and CDR2 SNEGSKA (reference sequence). V gave up 0 bases and J gave up 4 bases, with 3 bases separating them. DNA for the CDR3: TGCAGTGCTAGAGACGGCACTGAAGCTTTCTTT. It translates to CSARDGTEAFF.

The gene calls are TRBV29-1 and TRBJ2-5, with 9 bases matching TRBD2. The CDR3 length is 14 residues. The V gene end was trimmed by 4 bases and the J gene end by 4 bases; junction bases not matched to a gene: 7. Germline loops: CDR1 SQVTM, CDR2 ANQGSEA. CDR3 coding DNA: TGCAGCGTTGGGTCTAGCGGGAACAGAGAGACCCAGTACTTC. Translating it yields CSVGSSGNRETQYF.

In this sample, this clone turned up once. The V gene is TRBV27, the J gene TRBJ2-3; D is undetermined. Germline values: CDR1 MNHEY, CDR2 SMNVEV (reference sequence). The CDR3 covers 14 residues. V was trimmed by 4 bases and J by 2 bases, leaving 10 bases between them. DNA for the CDR3: TGTGCCAGCAGTTCCCTTACCTACACAGATACGCAGTATTTT. Translation: CASSSLTYTDTQYF.

Note on this clone: Other DNA sequences in the same sample also yield this CDR3. The chain recombines TRBV7-2 with TRBJ2-3; D unresolved. Trimming pared 0 bases from V and 4 bases from J, leaving 2 bases between. The CDR3 totals 12 residues. The germline CDR1 and CDR2 sequences are SGHTA and FQGNSA. In DNA, the CDR3 is TGTGCCAGCAGCTTAGCATCAGATACGCAGTATTTT. Its translation: CASSLASDTQYF.

CDR3 coding DNA: TGCGCCAGCAGCCAGGACAGGACCTTGAACACTGAAGCTTTCTTT. This sequence encodes CASSQDRTLNTEAFF. V is TRBV5-1 and J is TRBJ1-1; 7 bases line up with TRBD1. The CDR3 length is 15 residues. V gave up 4 bases and J gave up 0 bases; unmatched junction bases: 6. Germline V gene sequence: CDR1 SGHRS, CDR2 YFSETQ. Full variable domain (remainder filled in from reference TRBV5-1 and TRBJ1-1): KAGVTQTPRYLIKTRGQQVTLSCSPISGHRSVSWYQQTPGQGLQFLFEYFSETQRNKGNFPGRFSGRQFSNSRSEMNVSTLELGDSALYLCASSQDRTLNTEAFFGQGTRLTVV.

This chain links TRBV4-1 with TRBJ2-5, with 7 bases lining up with TRBD2. This CDR3 is built from 15 residues. The trim removed 1 base at V and 5 bases at J, leaving 7 bases unmatched. CDR1 is MGHRA and CDR2 is YSYEKL in the germline V gene. CDR3 sequence: CASSQGGGRKETQYF. Written as DNA, the CDR3 is TGCGCCAGCAGCCAAGGGGGAGGGAGGAAGGAGACCCAGTACTTC.

This clone appeared a few times. The chain couples TRBV29-1 to TRBJ1-3, with TRBD1 as a possible D gene (5 bases). The CDR3 consists of 13 residues. Germline V gives CDR1 SQVTM, CDR2 ANQGSEA. With 7 bases removed from V and 4 bases from J, the gap between germline ends came to 14 bases. The CDR3 nucleotides read TGCAGCGCCGCGGGACCGGGAGGAAACACCATATATTTT. It codes for CSAAGPGGNTIYF.

The V gene is TRBV30, the J gene TRBJ2-3; D is perhaps TRBD2 (5 bases). V lost 1 base and J 6 bases, leaving 5 bases between the germline ends. The CDR3 has 11 residues. Germline values: CDR1 GTSNPN, CDR2 SVGIG (reference sequence). DNA for the CDR3: TGTGCCTGGAGTGCGGGGGATACGCAGTATTTT. As protein: CAWSAGDTQYF.